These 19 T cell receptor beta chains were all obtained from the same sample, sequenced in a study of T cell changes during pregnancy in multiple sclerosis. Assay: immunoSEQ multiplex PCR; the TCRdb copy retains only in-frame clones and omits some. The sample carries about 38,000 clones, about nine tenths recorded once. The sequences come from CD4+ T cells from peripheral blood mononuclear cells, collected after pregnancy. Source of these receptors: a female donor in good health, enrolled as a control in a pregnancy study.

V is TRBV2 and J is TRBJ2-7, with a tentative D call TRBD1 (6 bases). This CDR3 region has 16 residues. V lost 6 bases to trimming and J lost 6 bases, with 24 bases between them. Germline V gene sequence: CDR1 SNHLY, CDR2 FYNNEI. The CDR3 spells CASRQQGQLPYSEQYF. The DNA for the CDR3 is TGTGCCAGCAGGCAACAGGGTCAACTCCCCTACAGCGAGCAGTACTTC.

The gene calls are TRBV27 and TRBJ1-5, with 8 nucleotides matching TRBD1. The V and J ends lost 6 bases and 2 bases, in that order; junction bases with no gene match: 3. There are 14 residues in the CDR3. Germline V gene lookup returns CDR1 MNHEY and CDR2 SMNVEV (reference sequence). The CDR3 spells CASRLQGGNQPQHF. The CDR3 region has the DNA TGTGCCAGCAGACTACAGGGGGGCAATCAGCCCCAGCATTTT.

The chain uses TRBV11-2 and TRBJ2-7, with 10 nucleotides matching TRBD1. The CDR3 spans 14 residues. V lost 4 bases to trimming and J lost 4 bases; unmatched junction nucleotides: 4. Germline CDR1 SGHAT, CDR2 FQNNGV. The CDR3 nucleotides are TGTGCCAGCAGCTCCGGGACAGGGGCATACGAGCAGTACTTC. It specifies CASSSGTGAYEQYF.

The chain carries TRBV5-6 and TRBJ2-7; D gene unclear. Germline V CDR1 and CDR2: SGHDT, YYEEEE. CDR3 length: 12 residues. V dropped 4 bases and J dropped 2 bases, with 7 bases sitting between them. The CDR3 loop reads CASSLLTYEQYF. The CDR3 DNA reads TGTGCCAGCAGCCTCCTAACCTACGAGCAGTACTTC. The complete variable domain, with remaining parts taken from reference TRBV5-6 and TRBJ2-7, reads DAGVTQSPTHLIKTRGQQVTLRCSPKSGHDTVSWYQQALGQGPQFIFQYYEEEERQRGNFPDRFSGHQFPNYSSELNVNALLLGDSALYLCASSLLTYEQYFGPGTRLTVT.

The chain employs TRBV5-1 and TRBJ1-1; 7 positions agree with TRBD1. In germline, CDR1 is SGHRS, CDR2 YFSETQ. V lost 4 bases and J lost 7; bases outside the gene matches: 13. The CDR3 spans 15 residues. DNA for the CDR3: TGCGCCAGCAGCCCGGGGACAGTGGGGTACGGTGAAGCTTTCTTT. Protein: CASSPGTVGYGEAFF.

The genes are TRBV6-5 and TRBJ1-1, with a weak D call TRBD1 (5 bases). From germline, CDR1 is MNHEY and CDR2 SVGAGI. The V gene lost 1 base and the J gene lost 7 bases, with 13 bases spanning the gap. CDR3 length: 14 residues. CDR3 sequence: CASSYWDSPGEAFF. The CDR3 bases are TGTGCCAGCAGTTACTGGGACTCTCCTGGTGAAGCTTTCTTT.

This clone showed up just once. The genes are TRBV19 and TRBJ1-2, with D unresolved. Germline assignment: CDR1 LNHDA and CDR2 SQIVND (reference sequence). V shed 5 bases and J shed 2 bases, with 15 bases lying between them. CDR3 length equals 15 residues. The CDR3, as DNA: TGTGCCAGTAGTCCTCAGTTGGTCGGGAACTATGGCTACACCTTC. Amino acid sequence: CASSPQLVGNYGYTF. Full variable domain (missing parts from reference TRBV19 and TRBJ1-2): DGGITQSPKYLFRKEGQNVTLSCEQNLNHDAMYWYRQDPGQGLRLIYYSQIVNDFQKGDIAEGYSVSREKKESFPLTVTSAQKNPTAFYLCASSPQLVGNYGYTFGSGTRLTVV.

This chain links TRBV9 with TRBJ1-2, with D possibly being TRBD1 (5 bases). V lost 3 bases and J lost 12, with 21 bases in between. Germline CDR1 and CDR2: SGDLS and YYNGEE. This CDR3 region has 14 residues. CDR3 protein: CASSEGRVLLGDTF. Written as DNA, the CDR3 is TGTGCCAGCAGCGAGGGCAGGGTCCTTCTAGGGGACACCTTC.

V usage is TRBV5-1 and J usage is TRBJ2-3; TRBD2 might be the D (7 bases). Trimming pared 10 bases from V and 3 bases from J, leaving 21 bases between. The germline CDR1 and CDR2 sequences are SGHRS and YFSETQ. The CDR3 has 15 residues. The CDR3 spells CASSLRGAGTDTQYF. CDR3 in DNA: TGCGCCTCCTCCCTACGGGGGGCAGGTACAGATACGCAGTATTTT.

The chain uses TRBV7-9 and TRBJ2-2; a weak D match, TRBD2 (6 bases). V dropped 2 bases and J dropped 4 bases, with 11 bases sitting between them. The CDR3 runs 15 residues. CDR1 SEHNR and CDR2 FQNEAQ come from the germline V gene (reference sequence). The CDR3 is CASSLPGTATGELFF. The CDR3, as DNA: TGTGCCAGCAGCTTACCCGGGACTGCCACCGGGGAGCTGTTTTTT.

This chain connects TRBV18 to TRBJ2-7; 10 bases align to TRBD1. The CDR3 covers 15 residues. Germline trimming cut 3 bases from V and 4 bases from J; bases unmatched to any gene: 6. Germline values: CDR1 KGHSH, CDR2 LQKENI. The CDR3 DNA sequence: TGTGCCAGCTCACCCCCGGGACAGGGGAAATACGAGCAGTACTTC. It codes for CASSPPGQGKYEQYF.

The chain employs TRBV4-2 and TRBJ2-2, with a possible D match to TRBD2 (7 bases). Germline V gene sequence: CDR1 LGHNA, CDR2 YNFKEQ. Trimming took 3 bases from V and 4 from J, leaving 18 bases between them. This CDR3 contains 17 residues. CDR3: CASSHLEGGGPTGELFF. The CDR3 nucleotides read TGTGCCAGCAGCCACCTGGAGGGGGGAGGGCCCACCGGGGAGCTGTTTTTT.

CDR3 coding DNA: TGTGCCTGGGCACCAGGACATACCTATGGCTACACCTTC. Protein: CAWAPGHTYGYTF. The chain recombines TRBV30 with TRBJ1-2, with D maybe TRBD1 (5 bases). Germline-derived CDR1 and CDR2 are GTSNPN and SVGIG (reference sequence). The CDR3 covers 13 residues. V was clipped by 5 bases and J by 4 bases, with 14 bases between them.

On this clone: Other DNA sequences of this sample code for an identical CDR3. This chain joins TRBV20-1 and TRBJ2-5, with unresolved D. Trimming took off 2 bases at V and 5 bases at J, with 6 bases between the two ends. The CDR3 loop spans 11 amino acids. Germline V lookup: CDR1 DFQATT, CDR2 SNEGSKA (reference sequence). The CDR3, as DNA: TGCAGTGCTAGACTCGGGGAGACCCAGTACTTC. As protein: CSARLGETQYF.

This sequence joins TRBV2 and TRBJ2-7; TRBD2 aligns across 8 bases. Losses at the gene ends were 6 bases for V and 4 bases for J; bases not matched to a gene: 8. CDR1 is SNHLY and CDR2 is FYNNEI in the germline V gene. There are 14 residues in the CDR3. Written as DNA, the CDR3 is TGTGCCAGCAGGTGGAGCGGGAGTAGGTACGAGCAGTACTTC. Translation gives CASRWSGSRYEQYF.

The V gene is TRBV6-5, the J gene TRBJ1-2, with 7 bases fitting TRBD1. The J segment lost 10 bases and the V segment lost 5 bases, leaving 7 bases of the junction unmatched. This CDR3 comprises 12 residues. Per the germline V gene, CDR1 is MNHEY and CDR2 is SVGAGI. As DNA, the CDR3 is TGTGCCAGCAGTCAATCGACAGGGAACTACACCTTC. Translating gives CASSQSTGNYTF.

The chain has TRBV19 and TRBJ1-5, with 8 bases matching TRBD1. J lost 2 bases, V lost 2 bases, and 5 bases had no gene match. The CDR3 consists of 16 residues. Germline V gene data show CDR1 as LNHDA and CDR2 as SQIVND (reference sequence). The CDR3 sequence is CASSIRQGKGNQPQHF. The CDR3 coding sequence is TGTGCCAGTAGTATAAGACAGGGGAAGGGCAATCAGCCCCAGCATTTT.

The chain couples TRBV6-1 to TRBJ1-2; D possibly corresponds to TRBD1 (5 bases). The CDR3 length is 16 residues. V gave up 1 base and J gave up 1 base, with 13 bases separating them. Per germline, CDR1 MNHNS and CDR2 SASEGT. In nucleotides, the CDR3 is TGTGCCAGCAGTGAAGTGGCGGGGGTCAATAACTATGGCTACACCTTC. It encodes CASSEVAGVNNYGYTF.

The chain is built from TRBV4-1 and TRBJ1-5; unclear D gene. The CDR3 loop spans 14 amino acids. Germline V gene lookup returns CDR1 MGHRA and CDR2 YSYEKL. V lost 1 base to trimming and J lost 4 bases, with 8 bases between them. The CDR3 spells CASSQGPENQPQHF. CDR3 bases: TGCGCCAGCAGCCAAGGACCGGAGAATCAGCCCCAGCATTTT.